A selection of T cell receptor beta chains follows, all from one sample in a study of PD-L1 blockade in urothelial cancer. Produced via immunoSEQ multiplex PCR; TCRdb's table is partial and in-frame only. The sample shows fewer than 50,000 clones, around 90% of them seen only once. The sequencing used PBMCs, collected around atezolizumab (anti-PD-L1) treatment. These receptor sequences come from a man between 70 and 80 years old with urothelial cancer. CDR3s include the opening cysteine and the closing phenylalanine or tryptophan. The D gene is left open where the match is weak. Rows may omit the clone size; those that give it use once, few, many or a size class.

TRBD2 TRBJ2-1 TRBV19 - TGTGCCAGTAGTATGCGGGAGGTTGGAAATGAGCAGTTCTTC CASSMREVGNEQFF
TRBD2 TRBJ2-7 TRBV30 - TGTGCCTCCTCTCGGGGGGGTTACGAGCAGTACTTC CASSRGGYEQYF
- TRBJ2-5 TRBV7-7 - TGTGCCACTGGGGTCCGGGGGGAGACCCAGTACTTC CATGVRGETQYF
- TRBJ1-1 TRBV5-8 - TGTGCCAGCAGCCCGTGGGGGGGATCCACTGAAGCTTTCTTT CASSPWGGSTEAFF
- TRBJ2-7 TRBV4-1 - TGCGCCAGCAGCCAGTCCTCGAGGATTAGGCTCGACGAGCAGTACTTC CASSQSSRIRLDEQYF
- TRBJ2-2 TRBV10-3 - TGTGCCATCAGTGAGCCAGGAATCTTCGGGACTCCTAACACCGGGGAGCTGTTTTTT CAISEPGIFGTPNTGELFF
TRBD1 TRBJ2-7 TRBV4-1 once TGCGCCAGCAGCCAAGATGACAGGGGGGACGAGCAGTACTTC CASSQDDRGDEQYF
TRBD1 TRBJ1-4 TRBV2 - TGTGCCAGCAGTGACAGGGGGCGAACTAATGAAAAACTGTTTTTT CASSDRGRTNEKLFF
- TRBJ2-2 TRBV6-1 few TGTGCCAGCAGTACAGAATCGGGGACCGGGGAGCTGTTTTTT CASSTESGTGELFF
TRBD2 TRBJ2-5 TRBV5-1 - TGCGCCAGCAGGAGGACTAGCGGGTACCAAGAGACCCAGTACTTC CASRRTSGYQETQYF
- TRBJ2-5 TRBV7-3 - TGTGCCAGCAGCTCCCGTCTGGCTAGCATATTAGAGACCCAGTACTTC CASSSRLASILETQYF
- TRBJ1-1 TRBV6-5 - TGTGCCAGCAGTTACCCAGGTAAAGCCGCCCGAGCTTTCTTT CASSYPGKAARAFF